This T cell receptor beta chain was sequenced in a study of T cell responses to AZD1222 COVID-19 vaccine (dated by TCRdb to about 2021). Regarding the complete study: TCR sequencing covered fewer than 250 trial participants: roughly 200 given two doses of AZD1222 and approximately 26 given two doses of MenACWY control vaccine. Enrollment into the trials was organized by age into subgroups of 18-55, 56-69 and 70-plus years, and those subgroups contained approximately 160, 26 and 62 TCR-sequenced participants, respectively.

The sample's time point label, decoded: about 28 days (+/-7) after the second vaccine dose. The treatment or condition label, as the study defines it: meningococcal conjugate vaccine given as trial control. Samples from vaccinated people were obtained from the UK trials COV001 and COV002, which included a single-blind randomized controlled phase 2/3 trial of AZD1222 (ChAdOx1 nCoV-19) in healthy adults. Trial participant PBMC samples were collected at day 0 and day 28 after the second dose for TCRbeta chain sequencing. The germline V gene sets CDR1 to WSHSY and CDR2 to SAAADI. The CDR3, from cysteine to phenylalanine, totals 13 residues. The DNA shown is the 39-base CDR3, in frame from base 1. The V end loses 3 bases and the J end loses 5 bases, and a stretch of 8 bases separates them. Worth noting for this clone: It has no known antigen specificity. No much larger clonotype is one base removed from it; base qualities were not supplied.

Points the paper makes about the study in general: The whole spike protein was spanned by vaccine-associated CD4 TCRs, and dominant responses were seen in regions 160-218 and 743-854. In the small 56-69-year group, the increase in depth fell short of significance, most likely because of low power. Conclusions about previously exposed vaccinees are limited, since just six AZD1222 recipients were seropositive for SARS-CoV-2 at baseline. Nearly half of unique spike-specific TCRs reportedly recognized epitopes outside regions mutated in the B.1.351 and B.1.1.7 variants. Because no day 14 peak-response samples were available, repertoires were characterized only after the peak T cell response. A significant rise in spike-specific TCR breadth and depth was observed after two AZD1222 doses relative to day 0 and relative to MenACWY recipients. Participants were mostly white British, with more females than males. The authors suggested clonal diversity may have been underestimated.

The CDR3 regions of human TCRbeta chains were analyzed by immunosequencing. Under the source paper's analysis protocol: TCRs in the repertoires were compared against a reference library of SARS-CoV-2-specific TCRs that had been generated with the MIRA antigen-specificity platform. Breadth was defined as the fraction of unique TCRs that were SARS-CoV-2-associated, and depth was defined as the fraction of total T cells that were SARS-CoV-2-associated. Using the MIRA data, each spike-specific TCR was mapped to the spike region that the TCR reacts to and placed in a CD4 or CD8 class. Log10-transformed breadth and depth values were compared by one-way ANOVA with Sidak's multiple comparisons tests. TCRdb stores this immuneACCESS table with in-frame sequences only. Part of the clones is absent; in the studies checked, under half of the shortfall reflects unresolved V genes, and no reason is known for the rest. V and J calls and clone size are copied from that table; D and trimming were computed from the DNA. Within this sample are about 66,000 clones, with 90% to 95% of them counted one time only. Together, the top ten hold about 5.7% of the sample.

This receptor chain uses TRBV10-2 and TRBJ1-5; the D gene assignment is ambiguous. This sample comprised peripheral blood, obtained 28 days after the second dose of the MenACWY control vaccine. The clonotype originates from an adult who received the MenACWY meningococcal vaccine as a control. The CDR3 has the sequence CASSDLLYQPQHF. The nucleotide sequence is given as TGCGCCAGCAGTGACCTCCTGTATCAGCCCCAGCATTTT.